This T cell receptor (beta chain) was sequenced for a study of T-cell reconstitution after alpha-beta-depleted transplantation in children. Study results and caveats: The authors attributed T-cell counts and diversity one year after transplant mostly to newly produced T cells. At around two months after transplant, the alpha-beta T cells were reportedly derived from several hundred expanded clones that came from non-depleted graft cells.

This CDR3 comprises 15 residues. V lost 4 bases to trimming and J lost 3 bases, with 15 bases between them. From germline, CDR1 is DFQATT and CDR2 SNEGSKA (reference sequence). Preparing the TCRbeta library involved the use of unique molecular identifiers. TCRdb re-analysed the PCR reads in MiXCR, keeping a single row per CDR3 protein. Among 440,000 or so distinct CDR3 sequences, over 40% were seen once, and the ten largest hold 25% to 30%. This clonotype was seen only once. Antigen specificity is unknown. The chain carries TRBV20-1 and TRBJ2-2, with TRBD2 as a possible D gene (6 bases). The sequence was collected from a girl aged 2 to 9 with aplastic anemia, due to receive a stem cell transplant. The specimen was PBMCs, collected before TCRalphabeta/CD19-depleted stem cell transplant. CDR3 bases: TGCAGTGCTACCCGGGAAGGGGAGGACACCGGGGAGCTGTTTTTT. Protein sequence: CSATREGEDTGELFF.